Sequencing of this T cell receptor (beta chain) was carried out in a study of breast tumors, draining lymph nodes, adjacent tissues. Study-wide results and caveats: Tumor and nontumor repertoires were significantly more similar in luminal-like than in basal-like breast cancer. Tumor TCR diversity was below lymph nodes but above nontumor tissue. Data only fit, rather than demonstrated, lymph node origin of most tumor T cells. Findings are consistent with lymph node origin and intratumoral expansion of most tumor T cells.

TCRdb recomputed calls from the multiplex PCR reads with MiXCR, one row per CDR3 protein. The table records about 200,000 distinct CDR3 sequences, about 32% of them present only once. The lymph nodes were axillary draining lymph nodes from breast cancer patients. The germline V gene encodes CDR1 MNHNY and CDR2 SVGAGI (reference sequence). The CDR3 extends over 14 amino acids. V shed 5 bases and J shed 2 bases, with 12 bases lying between them. On this clonotype itself: Its specificity is not known. Since a much larger clone is just one base distant, this may be a read error.

This sequence was found in a female donor with breast cancer. Some clones in this sample may be carry-over from other donors' samples. The sequencing sample was made of axillary lymph node tissue. The chain combines TRBV6-6 with TRBJ1-2; tentative D call: TRBD1 (5 bases). This CDR3 reads CASSHDNRNYGYTF. The CDR3 bases are TGTGCCAGCAGTCACGACAACAGGAACTATGGCTACACCTTC.